The 31 T cell receptor beta chains below come from one sample, sequenced in a study of T cell changes during pregnancy in multiple sclerosis (dated 2019 in TCRdb). Preparation of the library involved the immunoSEQ multiplex PCR assay. Sourced from immuneACCESS, this table was stored by TCRdb with only in-frame sequences that have V and J called. A share of the clones is absent; for the studies checked, an unresolved V gene accounts for under half, and the remainder has no known explanation. The table for this sample lists roughly 30,000 clones; 80% to 90% of them were counted only once. The ten largest clones take up under 12% of the sample. The material sequenced was CD8+ T cells from peripheral blood mononuclear cells, taken in the second trimester of pregnancy. The receptors were gathered from a female donor with multiple sclerosis, enrolled in a pregnancy study.

V and J are TRBV28 and TRBJ2-1; 8 bases agree with TRBD2. The V gene end was trimmed by 6 bases and the J gene end by 7 bases; junction bases not matched to a gene: 14. Germline values: CDR1 MDHEN, CDR2 SYDVKM. The CDR3 totals 16 residues. CDR3 in DNA: TGTGCCAGCAGCCCGGTTCGAGCGGGAGCGGGGAATGAGCAGTTCTTC. Protein product: CASSPVRAGAGNEQFF.

The chain carries TRBV20-1 and TRBJ1-1; D remains ambiguous. V was trimmed by 4 bases and J by 8 bases, leaving 8 bases between them. The CDR3 has 10 amino acids. The germline gives CDR1 DFQATT, CDR2 SNEGSKA (reference sequence). CDR3 sequence: CSAIRREAFF. The CDR3 DNA follows: TGCAGTGCTATCCGCAGGGAAGCTTTCTTT.

The genes are TRBV6-6 and TRBJ1-2, with D unresolved. Trimming took 5 bases from V and 8 from J, leaving 15 bases between them. Germline V gene data show CDR1 as MNHNY and CDR2 as SVGAGI (reference sequence). The CDR3 covers 13 residues. The CDR3 protein is CASSLLGVRGYTF. The CDR3 nucleotides are TGTGCCAGCAGTCTGCTCGGAGTGAGGGGCTACACCTTC.

This chain links TRBV9 with TRBJ2-1; 10 bases fit TRBD2. This CDR3 has 16 amino acids. J lost 0 bases, V lost 3 bases, and 3 bases had no gene match. Germline values: CDR1 SGDLS, CDR2 YYNGEE. The CDR3 here is CASSAGLADSYNEQFF. The CDR3 DNA sequence: TGTGCCAGCAGCGCTGGACTAGCGGACTCCTACAATGAGCAGTTCTTC.

V usage is TRBV29-1 and J usage is TRBJ2-5; 12 bases map to TRBD2. The CDR3 length is 16 residues. Germline CDR1 and CDR2: SQVTM and ANQGSEA. With V trimmed by 4 bases and J by 4 bases, 10 bases remained unmatched. The CDR3, as DNA: TGCAGCGTTGTTGGACTAGCGGGACCAGGGGGAGAGACCCAGTACTTC. Its protein product is CSVVGLAGPGGETQYF.

The V gene is TRBV9, the J gene TRBJ1-2, with a tentative D call TRBD1 (5 bases). V gave up 4 bases and J gave up 4 bases, with 14 bases separating them. CDR3 size: 14 residues. In germline, CDR1 is SGDLS, CDR2 YYNGEE. CDR3 loop: CASSPQGPLYGYTF. CDR3 DNA: TGTGCCAGCAGCCCCCAGGGCCCCCTCTATGGCTACACCTTC.

The rearrangement uses TRBV27 and TRBJ2-3, with D perhaps TRBD2 (6 bases). Trimming cost V 3 bases and J 3 bases, with 16 bases left between them. The CDR3 consists of 16 residues. Germline V gives CDR1 MNHEY, CDR2 SMNVEV (reference sequence). CDR3 coding DNA: TGTGCCAGCAGTTTGTCTGGGGGGAGGAGAACAGATACGCAGTATTTT. Translating it yields CASSLSGGRRTDTQYF.

A single count supports this clone. The gene calls are TRBV6-5 and TRBJ1-1; TRBD1 matches 7 bases. The CDR3 spans 13 residues. V shed 4 bases, J shed 5 bases, and the junction held 4 bases outside the gene matches. Germline V CDR1 and CDR2: MNHEY, SVGAGI. CDR3 DNA: TGTGCCAGCAGTTCAGGGGGATGGACTGAAGCTTTCTTT. It codes for CASSSGGWTEAFF.

This chain connects TRBV2 to TRBJ2-3; 7 bases line up with TRBD1. The germline V gene has CDR1 SNHLY and CDR2 FYNNEI. The CDR3 is 15 amino acids. The junction had 11 bases not matched to a gene; V was cut back by 7 bases and J by 4 bases. In DNA, the CDR3 is TGTGCCAGCAACCTCCCGACAGGGTTTGCAGATACGCAGTATTTT. Its protein is CASNLPTGFADTQYF.

V and J are TRBV6-1 and TRBJ2-7; 13 bases line up with TRBD2. Trimming removed 1 base from V and 4 bases from J; junction bases left unmatched: 1. Germline V lookup: CDR1 MNHNS, CDR2 SASEGT. This CDR3 is built from 15 residues. The CDR3 spells CASSEGTSGSYEQYF. As DNA, the CDR3 is TGTGCCAGCAGTGAAGGGACTAGCGGGAGTTACGAGCAGTACTTC.

This clone was observed a single time. V is TRBV9 and J is TRBJ2-1, with 10 bases that match TRBD2. Germline CDR1 and CDR2: SGDLS and YYNGEE. CDR3 length: 15 amino acids. Trimming took 3 bases from V and 4 from J; bases not matched to a gene: 4. The DNA for the CDR3 is TGTGCCAGCAGCGCGGGGACTAGCGCTTACAATGAGCAGTTCTTC. It codes for CASSAGTSAYNEQFF.

CDR3 nucleotides: TGTGCCAGCAGTGTATCCGGGACTATTTACAATGAGCAGTTCTTC. This sequence encodes CASSVSGTIYNEQFF. J is TRBJ2-1 and V is TRBV6-1, with 7 bases aligning to TRBD2. After removal of 4 bases from V and 4 bases from J, the junction contained 7 bases not matched to a gene. This CDR3 spans 15 amino acids. Germline V gene lookup returns CDR1 MNHNS and CDR2 SASEGT.

The chain uses TRBV19 and TRBJ2-1; possible D gene TRBD1, 6 bases. Germline loops: CDR1 LNHDA, CDR2 SQIVND (reference sequence). The CDR3 has 16 amino acids. With 4 bases removed from V and 3 bases from J, the gap between germline ends came to 16 bases. CDR3 DNA sequence: TGTGCCAGTAGTACTCGACAGGAATGGGGCTACAATGAGCAGTTCTTC. Translating gives CASSTRQEWGYNEQFF.

The V call is TRBV5-1, the J call TRBJ1-2; D is possibly TRBD1 (6 bases). Trimming took off 4 bases at V and 4 bases at J, with 20 bases between the two ends. The CDR3 runs 16 residues. Germline V CDR1 and CDR2: SGHRS, YFSETQ. CDR3 residues: CASSPGPQGRRYGYTF. CDR3 in DNA: TGCGCCAGCAGCCCCGGCCCCCAGGGGCGCCGCTATGGCTACACCTTC.

The V and J genes are TRBV10-3 and TRBJ2-1, with a weak D call TRBD2 (5 bases). V was shortened by 4 bases and J by 10 bases, with 17 bases between the two germline ends. CDR1 and CDR2 from the germline V gene are ENHRY and SYGVKD. The CDR3 covers 14 residues. The CDR3 DNA follows: TGTGCCATCAGTGTCGGAATAGAGGGTCCGGAGCAGTTCTTC. Protein: CAISVGIEGPEQFF.

The chain is built from TRBV18 and TRBJ1-4; no reliable D call. The CDR3 runs 12 residues. CDR1 is KGHSH, CDR2 LQKENI, per germline. V gave up 6 bases and J gave up 8 bases, with 10 bases separating them. CDR3 in amino acids: CASSLKPEKLFF. The CDR3 DNA reads as TGTGCCAGCTCCCTCAAGCCGGAAAAACTGTTTTTT.

This rearrangement joins TRBV16 to TRBJ2-7, with 8 nucleotides matching TRBD2. CDR3 length equals 14 residues. Per germline, CDR1 KGHSY and CDR2 FQNENV. V lost 5 bases and J lost 6; bases outside the gene matches: 9. The CDR3 loop reads CASSAPGLGPEQYF. Here the CDR3 DNA reads TGTGCCAGCAGCGCGCCGGGACTAGGGCCCGAGCAGTACTTC.

The chain carries TRBV18 and TRBJ2-1, with D possibly TRBD1 on 7 matching bases. The CDR3 consists of 16 residues. From germline, CDR1 is KGHSH and CDR2 LQKENI. Trimming stripped 2 bases from V and 0 bases from J, with 11 bases between. CDR3 in DNA: TGTGCCAGCTCACCAACCAGGGGGGACTCCTACAATGAGCAGTTCTTC. This sequence encodes CASSPTRGDSYNEQFF.

This rearrangement joins TRBV7-9 to TRBJ1-1; D unclear. The CDR3 totals 11 residues. The V end was cut by 7 bases, the J end by 4 bases, with 7 bases between. Germline V gene sequence: CDR1 SEHNR, CDR2 FQNEAQ (reference sequence). The CDR3 sequence is CASTLSTEAFF. The CDR3 bases are TGTGCCAGCACCCTTTCCACTGAAGCTTTCTTT.

The gene calls are TRBV7-9 and TRBJ1-5, with 7 bases that match TRBD1. Germline V gene data show CDR1 as SEHNR and CDR2 as FQNEAQ (reference sequence). This CDR3 region has 13 residues. V lost 3 bases to trimming and J lost 9 bases; unmatched junction nucleotides: 5. CDR3 bases: TGTGCCAGCAGCTTGGGGACAGCTTTGCCCCAGCATTTT. Translation: CASSLGTALPQHF.

The V and J genes are TRBV7-9 and TRBJ2-1, with 8 bases fitting TRBD1. There are 18 residues in the CDR3. Germline values: CDR1 SEHNR, CDR2 FQNEAQ (reference sequence). Unmatched junction bases numbered 15, after V lost 3 bases and J lost 5 bases. The CDR3 sequence is CASSFRTGTGSGHNEQFF. In DNA form, the CDR3 reads TGTGCCAGCAGCTTCAGAACCGGGACAGGTTCGGGACACAATGAGCAGTTCTTC.

J is TRBJ1-5 and V is TRBV28; perhaps TRBD1 as D (6 bases). Trimming took 5 bases from V and 7 from J, leaving 12 bases between them. Germline V gene data show CDR1 as MDHEN and CDR2 as SYDVKM. This CDR3 has 13 amino acids. CDR3 sequence (DNA): TGTGCCAGCAGTGGGGGGGGCAGCCAGCCCCAGCATTTT. As protein: CASSGGGSQPQHF.

V and J are TRBV30 and TRBJ1-1; 8 bases are a match to TRBD1. Trimming at V came to 5 bases and at J to 1 base, leaving 6 bases not matched to a gene. The CDR3 runs to 14 residues. Germline lookup yields CDR1 GTSNPN and CDR2 SVGIG (reference sequence). As DNA, the CDR3 is TGTGCCTGGTACCCACAGGGGGGGAACACTGAAGCTTTCTTT. This translates into CAWYPQGGNTEAFF.

This rearrangement joins TRBV7-9 to TRBJ2-7; no firm D call. Germline assignment: CDR1 SEHNR and CDR2 FQNEAQ (reference sequence). This CDR3 contains 12 residues. V lost 1 base to trimming and J lost 3 bases, with 4 bases between them. The CDR3 sequence: CASSLDYYEQYF. The CDR3 nucleotides are TGTGCCAGCAGCTTAGACTACTACGAGCAGTACTTC.

The rearrangement uses TRBV28 and TRBJ2-7; 9 bases fit TRBD1. The germline gives CDR1 MDHEN, CDR2 SYDVKM. The V segment lost 8 bases and the J segment 2 bases; nucleotides outside the gene matches: 4. CDR3 length equals 13 residues. The CDR3 DNA follows: TGTGCCAGCCGGGACAGGGTAGCCTACGAGCAGTACTTC. Its protein is CASRDRVAYEQYF.

V is TRBV28 and J is TRBJ2-2; the D is unclear. The germline V and J ends were trimmed by 5 bases and 2 bases, with 21 bases remaining between them. Germline lookup yields CDR1 MDHEN and CDR2 SYDVKM. The CDR3 has 18 amino acids. CDR3 loop: CASSPSGLAQPNTGELFF. For the CDR3, the DNA is TGTGCCAGCAGTCCATCCGGTTTGGCACAGCCAAACACCGGGGAGCTGTTTTTT.

This clone was detected a few times. V is TRBV2 and J is TRBJ1-5; D is undetermined. Germline assignment: CDR1 SNHLY and CDR2 FYNNEI. V lost 3 bases and J 4 bases, leaving 10 bases between the germline ends. CDR3 length: 14 residues. This CDR3 is CASSDGETNQPQHF. The CDR3 bases are TGTGCCAGCAGTGATGGGGAGACTAATCAGCCCCAGCATTTT.

The sample holds a few counts of this clone. V gene TRBV30 combines with J gene TRBJ1-1; a weak D match, TRBD1 (5 bases). The CDR3 loop spans 16 amino acids. Trimming removed 0 bases from V and 0 bases from J, with 14 bases in between. In germline, CDR1 is GTSNPN, CDR2 SVGIG (reference sequence). The CDR3 DNA reads as TGTGCCTGGAGTGTACGGGGGTTCGGTGTGAACACTGAAGCTTTCTTT. Translated, it gives CAWSVRGFGVNTEAFF. Together with reference TRBV30 and TRBJ1-1, the CDR3 gives the full variable domain: SQTIHQWPATLVQPVGSPLSLECTVEGTSNPNLYWYRQAAGRGLQLLFYSVGIGQISSEVPQNLSASRPQDRQFILSSKKLLLSDSGFYLCAWSVRGFGVNTEAFFGQGTRLTVV.

This clone was seen more than once but under ten times. V and J are TRBV29-1 and TRBJ2-1; D is unresolved. This CDR3 contains 11 residues. V was cut by 6 bases and J by 6 bases, with 9 bases left in between. Germline assignment: CDR1 SQVTM and CDR2 ANQGSEA. CDR3 loop: CSVPYSNEQFF. In DNA, the CDR3 is TGCAGCGTCCCATATAGCAATGAGCAGTTCTTC.

CDR3 protein: CASSSPGDTQYF. The DNA for the CDR3 is TGTGCCAGCAGCTCACCGGGAGATACGCAGTATTTT. The gene calls are TRBV7-9 and TRBJ2-3; D remains unclear. The V end was cut by 4 bases, the J end by 5 bases, with 7 bases between. Germline CDR1 and CDR2: SEHNR and FQNEAQ (reference sequence). The CDR3 extends over 12 amino acids.

This chain uses TRBV27 with TRBJ2-4; 8 nucleotides line up with TRBD1. Germline V CDR1 and CDR2: MNHEY, SMNVEV (reference sequence). CDR3 length: 14 amino acids. V trimming: 8 bases; J trimming: 1 base; junction bases outside the gene matches: 4. DNA of the CDR3: TGTGCCAGCGGCCAGGGGGCGGCCAAAAACATTCAGTACTTC. Translation gives CASGQGAAKNIQYF.